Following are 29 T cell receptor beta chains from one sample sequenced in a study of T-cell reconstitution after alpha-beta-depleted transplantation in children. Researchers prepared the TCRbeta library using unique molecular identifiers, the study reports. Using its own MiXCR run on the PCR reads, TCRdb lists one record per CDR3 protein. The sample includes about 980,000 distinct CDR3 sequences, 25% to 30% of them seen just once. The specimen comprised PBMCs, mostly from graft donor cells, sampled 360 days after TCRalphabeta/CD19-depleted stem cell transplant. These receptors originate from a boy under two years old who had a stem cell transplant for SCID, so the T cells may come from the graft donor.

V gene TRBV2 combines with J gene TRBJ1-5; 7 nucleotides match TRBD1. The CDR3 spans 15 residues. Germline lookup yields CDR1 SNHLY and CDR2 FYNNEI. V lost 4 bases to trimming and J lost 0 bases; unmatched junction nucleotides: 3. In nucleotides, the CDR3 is TGTGCCAGCAGTGCAAACAGGGGTAGCAATCAGCCCCAGCATTTT. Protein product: CASSANRGSNQPQHF.

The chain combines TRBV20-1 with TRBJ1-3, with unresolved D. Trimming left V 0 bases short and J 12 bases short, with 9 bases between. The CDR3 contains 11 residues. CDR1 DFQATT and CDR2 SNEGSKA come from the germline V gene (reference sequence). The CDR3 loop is CSARDIGGIYF. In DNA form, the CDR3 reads TGCAGTGCTAGAGATATCGGCGGCATATATTTT.

CDR3 loop: CASSGASSYEQYF. In DNA, the CDR3 is TGCGCCAGCAGCGGGGCTTCTTCCTACGAGCAGTACTTC. This chain joins TRBV5-1 and TRBJ2-7; D possibly corresponds to TRBD1 (5 bases). This CDR3 is built from 13 residues. Germline values: CDR1 SGHRS, CDR2 YFSETQ. Trimming removed 4 bases from V and 1 base from J, with 9 bases in between.

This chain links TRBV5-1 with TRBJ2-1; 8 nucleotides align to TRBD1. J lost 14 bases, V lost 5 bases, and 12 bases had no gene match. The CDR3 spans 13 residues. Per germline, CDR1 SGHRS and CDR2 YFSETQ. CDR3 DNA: TGCGCCAGCAGTCAAACAGGGGGTAGGGGGGAGTTCTTC. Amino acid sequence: CASSQTGGRGEFF.

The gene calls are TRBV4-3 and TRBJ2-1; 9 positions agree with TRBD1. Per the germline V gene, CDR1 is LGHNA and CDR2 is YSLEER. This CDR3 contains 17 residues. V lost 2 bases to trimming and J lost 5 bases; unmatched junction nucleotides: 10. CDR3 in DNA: TGCGCCAGCAGCCAATTCCGGGACAGGGAGGTCGACAATGAGCAGTTCTTC. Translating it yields CASSQFRDREVDNEQFF.

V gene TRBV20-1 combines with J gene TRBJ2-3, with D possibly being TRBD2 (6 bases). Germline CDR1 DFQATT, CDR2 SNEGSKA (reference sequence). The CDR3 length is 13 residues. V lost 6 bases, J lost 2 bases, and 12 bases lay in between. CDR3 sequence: CSAGSYTTDTQYF. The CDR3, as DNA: TGCAGTGCCGGGAGTTATACCACAGATACGCAGTATTTT.

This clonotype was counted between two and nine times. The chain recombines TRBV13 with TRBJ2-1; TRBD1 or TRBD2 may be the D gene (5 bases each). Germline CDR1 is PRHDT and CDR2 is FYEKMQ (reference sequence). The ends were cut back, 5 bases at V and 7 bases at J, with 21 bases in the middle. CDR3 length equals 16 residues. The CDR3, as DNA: TGTGCCAGCAGCACCTTGGGACGAACCCTGAGTAATGAGCAGTTCTTC. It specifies CASSTLGRTLSNEQFF.

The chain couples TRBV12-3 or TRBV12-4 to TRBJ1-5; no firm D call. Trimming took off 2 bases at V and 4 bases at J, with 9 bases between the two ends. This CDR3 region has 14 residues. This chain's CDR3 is CASSLSRVNQPQHF. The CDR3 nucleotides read TGTGCCAGCAGTTTAAGCCGGGTAAATCAGCCCCAGCATTTT.

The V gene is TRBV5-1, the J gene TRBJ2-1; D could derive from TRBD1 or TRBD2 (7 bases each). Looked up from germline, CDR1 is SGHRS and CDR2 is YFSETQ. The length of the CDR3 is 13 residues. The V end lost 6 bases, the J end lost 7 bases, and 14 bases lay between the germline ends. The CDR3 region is CASTLRGGNEQFF. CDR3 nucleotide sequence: TGCGCCAGCACCCTCAGGGGGGGGAATGAGCAGTTCTTC.

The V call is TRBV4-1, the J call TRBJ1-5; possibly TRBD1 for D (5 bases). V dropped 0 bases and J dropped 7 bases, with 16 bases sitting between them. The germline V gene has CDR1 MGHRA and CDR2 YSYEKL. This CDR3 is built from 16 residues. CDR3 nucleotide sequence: TGCGCCAGCAGCCAAGATGCAGGGTTTAGAGGACAGCCCCAGCATTTT. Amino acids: CASSQDAGFRGQPQHF.

CDR3 sequence (DNA): TGCGCCAGCAGCGTCCGGGAAGGCGGGGAGCTGTTTTTT. Its translation: CASSVREGGELFF. This chain joins TRBV5-1 and TRBJ2-2; tentatively, D is TRBD2 (5 bases). V was clipped by 4 bases and J by 7 bases, with 11 bases between them. The germline gives CDR1 SGHRS, CDR2 YFSETQ. The CDR3 sequence is 13 residues long.

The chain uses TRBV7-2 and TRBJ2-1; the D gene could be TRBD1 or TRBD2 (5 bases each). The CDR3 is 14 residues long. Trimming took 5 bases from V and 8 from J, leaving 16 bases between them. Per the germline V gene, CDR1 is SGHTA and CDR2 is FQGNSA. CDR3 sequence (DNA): TGTGCCAGCAGCACCGGCCCGGTGGGGGATGAGCAGTTCTTC. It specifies CASSTGPVGDEQFF.

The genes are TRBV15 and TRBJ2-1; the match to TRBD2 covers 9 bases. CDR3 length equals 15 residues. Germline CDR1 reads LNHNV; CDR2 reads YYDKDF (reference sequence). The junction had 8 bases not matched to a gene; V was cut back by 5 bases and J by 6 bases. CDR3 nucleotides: TGTGCCACCAGCTCCGGGACTAGCCCGTTCAATGAGCAGTTCTTC. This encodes CATSSGTSPFNEQFF.

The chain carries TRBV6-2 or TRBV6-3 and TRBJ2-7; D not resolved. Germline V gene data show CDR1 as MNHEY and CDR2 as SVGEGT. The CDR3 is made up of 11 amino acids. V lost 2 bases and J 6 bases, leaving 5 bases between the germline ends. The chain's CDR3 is CASSYLTEQYF. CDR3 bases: TGTGCCAGCAGTTACCTCACCGAGCAGTACTTC.

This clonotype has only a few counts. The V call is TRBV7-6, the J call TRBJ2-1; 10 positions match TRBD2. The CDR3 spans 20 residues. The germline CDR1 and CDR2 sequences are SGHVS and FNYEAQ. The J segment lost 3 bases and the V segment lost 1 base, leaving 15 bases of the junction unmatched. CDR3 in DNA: TGTGCCAGCAGCTTAGTAGGGTGGACTAGCGGAGGAAACGGCTACAATGAGCAGTTCTTC. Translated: CASSLVGWTSGGNGYNEQFF.

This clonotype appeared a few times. CDR3 nucleotides: TGTGCCAGCAGCGGCACCGGGGGTTTGGAGCAGTTCTTC. It specifies CASSGTGGLEQFF. The rearrangement joins TRBV11-2 to TRBJ2-1, with a tentative D call TRBD2 (6 bases). CDR3 size: 13 residues. The V end was cut by 5 bases, the J end by 10 bases, with 15 bases between. Germline CDR1 SGHAT, CDR2 FQNNGV.

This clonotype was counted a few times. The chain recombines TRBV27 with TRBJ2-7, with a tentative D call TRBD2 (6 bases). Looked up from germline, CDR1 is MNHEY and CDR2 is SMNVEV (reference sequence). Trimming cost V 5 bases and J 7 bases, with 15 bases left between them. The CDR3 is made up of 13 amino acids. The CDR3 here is CASSLVGGREQYF. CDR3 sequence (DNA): TGTGCCAGCAGTCTAGTGGGGGGTCGGGAGCAGTACTTC.

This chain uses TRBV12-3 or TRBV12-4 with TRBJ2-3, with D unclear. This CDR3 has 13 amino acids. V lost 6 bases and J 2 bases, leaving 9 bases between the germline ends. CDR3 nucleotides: TGTGCCAGCAGCGCCGATGCCACAGATACGCAGTATTTT. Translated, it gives CASSADATDTQYF.

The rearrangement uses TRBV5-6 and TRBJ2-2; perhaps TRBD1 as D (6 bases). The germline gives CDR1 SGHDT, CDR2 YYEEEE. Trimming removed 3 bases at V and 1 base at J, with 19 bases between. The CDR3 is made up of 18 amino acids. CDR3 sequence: CASSYPATGQLNTGELFF. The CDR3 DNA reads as TGTGCCAGCAGCTACCCCGCGACAGGTCAACTGAACACCGGGGAGCTGTTTTTT.

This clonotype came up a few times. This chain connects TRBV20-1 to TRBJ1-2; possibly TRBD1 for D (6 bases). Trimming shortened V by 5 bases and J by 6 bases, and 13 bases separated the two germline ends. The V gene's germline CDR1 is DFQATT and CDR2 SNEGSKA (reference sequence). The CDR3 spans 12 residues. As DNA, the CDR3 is TGCAGTGCTCCCGGGGGCCCAAATGGCTACACCTTC. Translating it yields CSAPGGPNGYTF.

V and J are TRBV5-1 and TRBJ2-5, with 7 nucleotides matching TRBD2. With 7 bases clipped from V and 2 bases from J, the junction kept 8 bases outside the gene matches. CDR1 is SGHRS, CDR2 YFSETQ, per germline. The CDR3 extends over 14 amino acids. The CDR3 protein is CASRGTTIQETQYF. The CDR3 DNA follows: TGCGCCAGCCGGGGGACTACCATACAAGAGACCCAGTACTTC.

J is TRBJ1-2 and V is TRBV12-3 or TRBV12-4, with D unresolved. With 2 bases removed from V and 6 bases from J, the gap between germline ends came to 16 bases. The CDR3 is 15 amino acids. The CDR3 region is CASSLFPGSLHGYTF. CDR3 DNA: TGTGCCAGCAGTTTATTTCCCGGCAGCTTACATGGCTACACCTTC.

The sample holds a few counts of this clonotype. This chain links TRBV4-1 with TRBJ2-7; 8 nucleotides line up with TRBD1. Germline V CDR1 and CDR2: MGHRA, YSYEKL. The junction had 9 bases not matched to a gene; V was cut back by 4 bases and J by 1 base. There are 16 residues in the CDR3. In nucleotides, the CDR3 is TGCGCCAGCAGCCTAGTGACAGGGGTTGGATCCTACGAGCAGTACTTC. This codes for CASSLVTGVGSYEQYF.

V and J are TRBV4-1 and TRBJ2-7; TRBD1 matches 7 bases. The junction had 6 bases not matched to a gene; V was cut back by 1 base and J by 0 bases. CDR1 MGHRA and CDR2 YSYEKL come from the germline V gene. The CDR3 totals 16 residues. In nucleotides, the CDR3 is TGCGCCAGCAGCCAAGTCGCAGACAGGGCCTCCTACGAGCAGTACTTC. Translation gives CASSQVADRASYEQYF.

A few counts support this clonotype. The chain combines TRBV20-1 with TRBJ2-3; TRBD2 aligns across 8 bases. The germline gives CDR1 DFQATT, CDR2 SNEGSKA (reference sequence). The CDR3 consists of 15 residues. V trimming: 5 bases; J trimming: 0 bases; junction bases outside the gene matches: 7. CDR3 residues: CSASWTSWSTDTQYF. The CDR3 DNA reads TGCAGTGCTTCCTGGACTAGCTGGAGCACAGATACGCAGTATTTT.

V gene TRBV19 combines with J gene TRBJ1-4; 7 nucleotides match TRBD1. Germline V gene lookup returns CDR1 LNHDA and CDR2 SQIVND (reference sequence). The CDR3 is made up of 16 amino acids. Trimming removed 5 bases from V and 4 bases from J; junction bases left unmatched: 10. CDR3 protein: CASSPGSGQFNEKLFF. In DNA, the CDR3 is TGTGCCAGTAGTCCAGGATCGGGACAGTTTAATGAAAAACTGTTTTTT.

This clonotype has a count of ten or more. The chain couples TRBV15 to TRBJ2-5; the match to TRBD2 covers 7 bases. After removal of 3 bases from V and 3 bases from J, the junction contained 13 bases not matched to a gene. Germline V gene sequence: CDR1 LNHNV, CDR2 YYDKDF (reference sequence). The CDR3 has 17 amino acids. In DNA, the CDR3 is TGTGCCACCAGCAGCCCTTCCCGCGGGGGAACAAAAGAGACCCAGTACTTC. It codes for CATSSPSRGGTKETQYF.

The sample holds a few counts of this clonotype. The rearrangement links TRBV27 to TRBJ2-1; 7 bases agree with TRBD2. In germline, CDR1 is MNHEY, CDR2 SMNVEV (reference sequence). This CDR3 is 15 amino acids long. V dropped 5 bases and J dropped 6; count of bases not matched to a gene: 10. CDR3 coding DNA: TGTGCCAGCAGTCTCCGGACTAGGTTGAGCAATGAGCAGTTCTTC. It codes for CASSLRTRLSNEQFF.

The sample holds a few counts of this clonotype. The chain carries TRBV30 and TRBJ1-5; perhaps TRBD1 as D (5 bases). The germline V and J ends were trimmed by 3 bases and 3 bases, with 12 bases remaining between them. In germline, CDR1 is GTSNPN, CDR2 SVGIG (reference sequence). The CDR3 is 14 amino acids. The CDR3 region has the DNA TGTGCCTGGAGAGAACAGGCCCACAATCAGCCCCAGCATTTT. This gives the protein CAWREQAHNQPQHF.